Below, 17 T cell receptor beta chains from the same sample are listed, as sequenced in a study of blood T cell repertoires in COVID-19. Here immunoSEQ multiplex PCR was the method, and the copy in TCRdb shows in-frame clones only, minus some. Found here are tens of thousands of clones, 80% of them singletons; the top ten hold about 19%. The specimen sequenced was peripheral blood. These receptor sequences come from a woman over 75 with acute or convalescent COVID-19.

This chain uses TRBV29-1 with TRBJ2-7, with D perhaps matching TRBD1 (5 bases). Trimming removed 7 bases at V and 2 bases at J, with 9 bases between. The V gene's germline CDR1 is SQVTM and CDR2 ANQGSEA. The CDR3 is 11 amino acids. CDR3 sequence: CSGQGPYEQYF. CDR3 in DNA: TGCAGCGGTCAGGGTCCCTACGAGCAGTACTTC.

The V and J genes are TRBV20-1 and TRBJ1-2, with D maybe TRBD1 (6 bases). V lost 3 bases and J 4 bases, leaving 21 bases between the germline ends. Looked up from germline, CDR1 is DFQATT and CDR2 is SNEGSKA (reference sequence). There are 16 residues in the CDR3. CDR3 residues: CSASRYREGVGYGYTF. Written as DNA, the CDR3 is TGCAGTGCTAGTCGGTACCGTGAGGGGGTTGGCTATGGCTACACCTTC.

The chain has TRBV11-1 and TRBJ1-1; D not certain. This CDR3 spans 14 amino acids. Germline lookup yields CDR1 SGHAT and CDR2 FQDESV (reference sequence). Trimming shortened V by 1 base and J by 4 bases, and 10 bases separated the two germline ends. CDR3 coding DNA: TGTGCCAGCAGCTTAGAAGGAGTCGGCACTGAAGCTTTCTTT. Protein sequence: CASSLEGVGTEAFF.

This rearrangement joins TRBV6-5 to TRBJ2-7; TRBD2 is a possible D gene (6 bases). The CDR3 totals 15 residues. V gave up 5 bases and J gave up 3 bases, with 17 bases separating them. Germline lookup yields CDR1 MNHEY and CDR2 SVGAGI. As DNA, the CDR3 is TGTGCCAGCAGTAAGACCGGGACGGGAGTCTACGAGCAGTACTTC. It encodes CASSKTGTGVYEQYF.

V and J are TRBV27 and TRBJ2-5; 10 bases align to TRBD2. Germline V lookup: CDR1 MNHEY, CDR2 SMNVEV (reference sequence). CDR3 length: 16 amino acids. Germline trimming cut 4 bases from V and 5 bases from J; bases unmatched to any gene: 10. CDR3: CASSSDLAGARETQYF. For the CDR3, the DNA is TGTGCCAGCAGTTCCGATCTAGCGGGAGCTCGGGAGACCCAGTACTTC.

The rearrangement joins TRBV30 to TRBJ2-2, with unresolved D. Germline CDR1 reads GTSNPN; CDR2 reads SVGIG (reference sequence). The CDR3 extends over 11 amino acids. V dropped 5 bases and J dropped 6 bases, with 7 bases sitting between them. The CDR3 region is CAWARSGELFF. For the CDR3, the DNA is TGTGCCTGGGCGAGGTCCGGGGAGCTGTTTTTT.

The chain employs TRBV3-1 (or the pseudogene TRBV3-2) and TRBJ1-3; unclear D gene. Trimming removed 4 bases at V and 4 bases at J, with 14 bases between. CDR1 and CDR2 (germline): LGHDT, YNNKEL (reference sequence). This CDR3 is built from 15 residues. The CDR3 here is CASSPLRGSGNTIYF. Here the CDR3 DNA reads TGTGCCAGCAGCCCTCTTAGAGGGTCCGGAAACACCATATATTTT.

The chain has TRBV6-5 and TRBJ2-1; D is possibly TRBD2 (6 bases). V was trimmed by 0 bases and J by 1 base, leaving 7 bases between them. This CDR3 is built from 15 residues. Germline V gene data show CDR1 as MNHEY and CDR2 as SVGAGI. CDR3 in amino acids: CASSYSGGSYNEQFF. The CDR3 nucleotides are TGTGCCAGCAGTTACTCGGGGGGATCCTACAATGAGCAGTTCTTC.

Concerning this clone itself: The identical CDR3 is also encoded by other nucleotide sequences in the sample. The V gene is TRBV6-5, the J gene TRBJ1-1; perhaps TRBD1 as D (5 bases). With 3 bases removed from V and 11 bases from J, the gap between germline ends came to 13 bases. The germline V gene has CDR1 MNHEY and CDR2 SVGAGI. The CDR3 loop spans 12 amino acids. The DNA of the CDR3 is TGTGCCAGCAGTTATTCAGGACACGAGGCTTTCTTT. Protein: CASSYSGHEAFF.

The genes are TRBV19 and TRBJ2-7, with D possibly TRBD2 on 5 matching bases. The CDR3 loop spans 14 amino acids. The germline V gene encodes CDR1 LNHDA and CDR2 SQIVND (reference sequence). V lost 1 base and J lost 1, with 8 bases in between. Written as DNA, the CDR3 is TGTGCCAGTAGTATAGGGTTAGCGTCCTACGAGCAGTACTTC. It translates to CASSIGLASYEQYF.

The genes are TRBV19 and TRBJ2-3; D unclear. Trimming cost V 4 bases and J 0 bases, with 8 bases left between them. The CDR3 spans 14 residues. Germline CDR1 is LNHDA and CDR2 is SQIVND (reference sequence). The CDR3, as DNA: TGTGCCAGTAGTAATGGCAGGAGCACAGATACGCAGTATTTT. This gives the protein CASSNGRSTDTQYF.

This clone has only a few counts. The chain joins TRBV7-9 to TRBJ2-7, with 7 bases identical to TRBD2. After removal of 1 base from V and 7 bases from J, the junction contained 13 bases not matched to a gene. Germline values: CDR1 SEHNR, CDR2 FQNEAQ (reference sequence). This CDR3 spans 16 amino acids. CDR3 DNA: TGTGCCAGCAGCTTAGGTTCTGGCGGGGGAGGTTGGGAGCAGTACTTC. This sequence encodes CASSLGSGGGGWEQYF.

This clone came up once. The chain recombines TRBV5-1 with TRBJ2-1; 10 bases fit TRBD2. CDR3 length equals 18 residues. The germline V gene encodes CDR1 SGHRS and CDR2 YFSETQ. Trimming cost V 0 bases and J 2 bases; bases outside gene matches: 8. This CDR3 is CASSLGASGRITYNEQFF. In DNA form, the CDR3 reads TGCGCCAGCAGCTTGGGGGCTAGCGGGAGAATAACCTACAATGAGCAGTTCTTC.

The chain recombines TRBV24-1 with TRBJ2-1, with TRBD1 identical over 8 bases. Germline loops: CDR1 KGHDR, CDR2 SFDVKD. Trimming cost V 6 bases and J 0 bases; bases outside gene matches: 3. This CDR3 region has 15 residues. CDR3 loop: CATSRGTGSYNEQFF. CDR3 DNA sequence: TGTGCCACCAGTCGCGGGACAGGCTCCTACAATGAGCAGTTCTTC.

This clone is medium-sized in the sample. This chain joins TRBV18 and TRBJ2-5; TRBD2 aligns across 10 bases. The J segment lost 5 bases and the V segment lost 4 bases, leaving 7 bases of the junction unmatched. This CDR3 contains 15 residues. CDR1 KGHSH and CDR2 LQKENI come from the germline V gene. CDR3: CASSLSGRAEETQYF. CDR3 sequence (DNA): TGTGCCAGCTCACTGAGCGGGAGGGCCGAGGAGACCCAGTACTTC.

The chain has TRBV7-2 and TRBJ2-1, with 14 bases lining up with TRBD2. The CDR3 loop spans 16 amino acids. The trim removed 5 bases at V and 5 bases at J, leaving 5 bases unmatched. CDR1 and CDR2 (germline): SGHTA, FQGNSA. The CDR3 here is CASSTRLAGGNNEQFF. The DNA of the CDR3 is TGTGCCAGCAGCACCCGACTAGCGGGAGGGAACAATGAGCAGTTCTTC.

The chain uses TRBV6-5 and TRBJ2-5; D ambiguous. Trimming shortened V by 7 bases and J by 3 bases, and 18 bases separated the two germline ends. The CDR3 runs to 15 residues. In germline, CDR1 is MNHEY, CDR2 SVGAGI. CDR3 nucleotides: TGTGCCAGCACCAAGGATCCCCAGACAAAAGAGACCCAGTACTTC. Translation gives CASTKDPQTKETQYF.